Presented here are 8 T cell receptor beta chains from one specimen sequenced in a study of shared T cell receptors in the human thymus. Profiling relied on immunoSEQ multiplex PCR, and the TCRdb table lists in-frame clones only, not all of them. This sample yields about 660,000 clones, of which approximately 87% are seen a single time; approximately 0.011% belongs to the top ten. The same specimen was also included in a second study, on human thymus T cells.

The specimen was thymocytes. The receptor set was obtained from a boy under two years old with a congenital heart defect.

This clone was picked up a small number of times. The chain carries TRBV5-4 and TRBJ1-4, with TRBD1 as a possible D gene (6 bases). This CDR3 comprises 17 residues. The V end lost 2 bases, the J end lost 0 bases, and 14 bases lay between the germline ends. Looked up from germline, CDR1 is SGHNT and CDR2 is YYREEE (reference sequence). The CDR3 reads CASSFRGHEATNEKLFF. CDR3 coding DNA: TGTGCCAGCAGCTTCAGGGGCCATGAGGCAACTAATGAAAAACTGTTTTTT. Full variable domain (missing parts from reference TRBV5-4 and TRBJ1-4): ETGVTQSPTHLIKTRGQQVTLRCSSQSGHNTVSWYQQALGQGPQFIFQYYREEENGRGNFPPRFSGLQFPNYSSELNVNALELDDSALYLCASSFRGHEATNEKLFFGSGTQLSVL.

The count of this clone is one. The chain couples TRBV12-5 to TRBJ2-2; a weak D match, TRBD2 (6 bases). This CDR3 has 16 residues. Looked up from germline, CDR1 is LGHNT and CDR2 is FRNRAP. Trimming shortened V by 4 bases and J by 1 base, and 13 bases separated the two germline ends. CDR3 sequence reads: CASGSVEGMNTGELFF. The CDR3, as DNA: TGTGCTAGTGGTTCCGTGGAGGGGATGAACACCGGGGAGCTGTTTTTT.

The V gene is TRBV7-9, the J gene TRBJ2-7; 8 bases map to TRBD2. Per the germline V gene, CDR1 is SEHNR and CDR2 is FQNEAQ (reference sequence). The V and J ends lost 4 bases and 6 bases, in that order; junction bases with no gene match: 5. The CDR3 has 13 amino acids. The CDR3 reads CASSYGGGIEQYF. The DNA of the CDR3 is TGTGCCAGCAGCTACGGGGGGGGTATCGAGCAGTACTTC.

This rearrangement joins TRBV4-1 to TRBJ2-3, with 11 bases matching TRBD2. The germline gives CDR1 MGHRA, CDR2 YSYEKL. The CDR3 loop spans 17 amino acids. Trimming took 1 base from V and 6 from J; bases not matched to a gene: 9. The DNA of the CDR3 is TGCGCCAGCAGCCAAGGACTAGCGGGAATTGGGGGTGATACGCAGTATTTT. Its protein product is CASSQGLAGIGGDTQYF.

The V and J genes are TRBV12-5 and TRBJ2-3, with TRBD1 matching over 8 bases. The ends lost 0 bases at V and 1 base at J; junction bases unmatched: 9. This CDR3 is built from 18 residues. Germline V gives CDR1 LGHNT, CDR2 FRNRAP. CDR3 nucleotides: TGTGCTAGTGGTTTGGTACAGGACAGGGTCAATGGCACAGATACGCAGTATTTT. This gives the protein CASGLVQDRVNGTDTQYF.

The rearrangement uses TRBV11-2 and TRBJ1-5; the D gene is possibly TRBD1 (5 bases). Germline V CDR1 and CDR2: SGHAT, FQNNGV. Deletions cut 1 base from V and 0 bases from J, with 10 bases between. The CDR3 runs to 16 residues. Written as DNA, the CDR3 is TGTGCCAGCAGCTTAGGGGGGGGAGATAGCAATCAGCCCCAGCATTTT. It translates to CASSLGGGDSNQPQHF.

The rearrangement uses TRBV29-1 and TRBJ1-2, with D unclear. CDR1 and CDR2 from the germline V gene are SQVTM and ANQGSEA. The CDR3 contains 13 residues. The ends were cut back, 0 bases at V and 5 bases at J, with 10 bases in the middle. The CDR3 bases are TGCAGCGTTGAAGAGGAAGGAGGGTATGGCTACACCTTC. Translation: CSVEEEGGYGYTF. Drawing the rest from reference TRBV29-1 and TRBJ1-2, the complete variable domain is SAVISQKPSRDICQRGTSLTIQCQVDSQVTMMFWYRQQPGQSLTLIATANQGSEATYESGFVIDKFPISRPNLTFSTLTVSNMSPEDSSIYLCSVEEEGGYGYTFGSGTRLTVV.

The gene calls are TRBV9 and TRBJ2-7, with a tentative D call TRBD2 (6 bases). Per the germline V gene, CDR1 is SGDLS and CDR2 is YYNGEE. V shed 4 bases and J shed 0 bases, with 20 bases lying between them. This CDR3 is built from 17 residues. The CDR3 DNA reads TGTGCCAGCAGCCCGCGGAGGGGAGGCGCCTCCTCCTACGAGCAGTACTTC. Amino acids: CASSPRRGGASSYEQYF.